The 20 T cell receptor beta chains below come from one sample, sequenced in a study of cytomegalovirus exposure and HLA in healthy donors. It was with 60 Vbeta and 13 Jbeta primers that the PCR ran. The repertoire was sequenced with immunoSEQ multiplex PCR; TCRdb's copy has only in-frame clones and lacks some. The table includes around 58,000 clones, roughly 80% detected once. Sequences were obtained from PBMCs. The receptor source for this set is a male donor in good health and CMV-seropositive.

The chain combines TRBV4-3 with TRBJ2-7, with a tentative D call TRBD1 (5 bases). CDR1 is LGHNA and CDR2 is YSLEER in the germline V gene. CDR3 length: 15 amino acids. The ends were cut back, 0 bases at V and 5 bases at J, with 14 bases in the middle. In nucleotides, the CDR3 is TGCGCCAGCAGCCAAGATTTAAGGGGCCCAAACGAGCAGTACTTC. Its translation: CASSQDLRGPNEQYF.

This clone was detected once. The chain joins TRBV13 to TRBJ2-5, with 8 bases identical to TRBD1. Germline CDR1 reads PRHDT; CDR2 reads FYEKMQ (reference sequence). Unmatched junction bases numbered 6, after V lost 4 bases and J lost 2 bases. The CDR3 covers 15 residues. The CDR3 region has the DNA TGTGCCAGCAGCTCCCGGTGGGACAGGCAAGAGACCCAGTACTTC. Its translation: CASSSRWDRQETQYF.

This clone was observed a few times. The CDR3 DNA reads TGTGCCACCAGCAGAGAAGCTGCAGGGAATAGCAATCAGCCCCAGCATTTT. Translation gives CATSREAAGNSNQPQHF. V and J are TRBV15 and TRBJ1-5; a possible D gene is TRBD1 (5 bases). Germline V gives CDR1 LNHNV, CDR2 YYDKDF (reference sequence). This CDR3 region has 17 residues. Trimming left V 0 bases short and J 0 bases short, with 12 bases between. Combining the CDR3 with reference TRBV15 and TRBJ1-5 gives the whole variable domain DAMVIQNPRYQVTQFGKPVTLSCSQTLNHNVMYWYQQKSSQAPKLLFHYYDKDFNNEADTPDNFQSRRPNTSFCFLDIRSPGLGDTAMYLCATSREAAGNSNQPQHFGDGTRLSIL.

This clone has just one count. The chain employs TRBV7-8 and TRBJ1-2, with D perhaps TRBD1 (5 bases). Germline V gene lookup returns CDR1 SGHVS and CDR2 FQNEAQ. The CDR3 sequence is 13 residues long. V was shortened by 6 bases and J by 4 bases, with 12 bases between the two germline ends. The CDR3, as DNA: TGTGCCAGCAGACAGACAGCCGCCTATGGCTACACCTTC. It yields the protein CASRQTAAYGYTF. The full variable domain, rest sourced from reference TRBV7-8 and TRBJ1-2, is GAGVSQSPRYKVAKRGQDVALRCDPISGHVSLFWYQQALGQGPEFLTYFQNEAQLDKSGLPSDRFFAERPEGSVSTLKIQRTQQEDSAVYLCASRQTAAYGYTFGSGTRLTVV.

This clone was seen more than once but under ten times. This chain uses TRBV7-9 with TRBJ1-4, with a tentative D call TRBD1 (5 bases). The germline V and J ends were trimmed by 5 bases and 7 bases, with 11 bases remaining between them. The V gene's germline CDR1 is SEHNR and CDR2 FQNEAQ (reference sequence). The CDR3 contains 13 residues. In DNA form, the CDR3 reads TGTGCCAGCAGCCTCAGGGTCCGTGAAAAACTGTTTTTT. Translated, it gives CASSLRVREKLFF.

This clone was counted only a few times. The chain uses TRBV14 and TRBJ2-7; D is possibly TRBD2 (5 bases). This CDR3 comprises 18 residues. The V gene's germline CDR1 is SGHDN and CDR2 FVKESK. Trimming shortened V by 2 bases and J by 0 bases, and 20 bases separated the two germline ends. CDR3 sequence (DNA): TGTGCCAGCAGCCAATATGGGTGGTCCCCCGGGGACTCCTACGAGCAGTACTTC. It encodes CASSQYGWSPGDSYEQYF.

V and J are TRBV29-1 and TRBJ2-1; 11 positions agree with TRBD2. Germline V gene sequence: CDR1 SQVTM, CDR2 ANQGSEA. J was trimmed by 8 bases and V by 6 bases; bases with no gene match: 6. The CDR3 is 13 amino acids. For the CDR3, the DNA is TGCAGCGTGCTTAGCGGGGGGGCCTATGAGCAGTTCTTC. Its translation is CSVLSGGAYEQFF.

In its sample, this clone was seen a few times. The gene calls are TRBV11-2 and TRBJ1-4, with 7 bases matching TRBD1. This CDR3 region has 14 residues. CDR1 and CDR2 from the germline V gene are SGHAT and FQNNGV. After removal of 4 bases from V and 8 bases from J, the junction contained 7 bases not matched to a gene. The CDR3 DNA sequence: TGTGCCAGCAGCTCCTTGACAGGGCGGGAAAAACTGTTTTTT. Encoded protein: CASSSLTGREKLFF.

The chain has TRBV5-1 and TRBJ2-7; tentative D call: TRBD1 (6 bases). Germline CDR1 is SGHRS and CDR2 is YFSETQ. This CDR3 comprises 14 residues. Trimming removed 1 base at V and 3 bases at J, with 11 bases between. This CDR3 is CASSLTGKGYEQYF. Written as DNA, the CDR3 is TGCGCCAGCAGCTTGACAGGGAAGGGCTACGAGCAGTACTTC.

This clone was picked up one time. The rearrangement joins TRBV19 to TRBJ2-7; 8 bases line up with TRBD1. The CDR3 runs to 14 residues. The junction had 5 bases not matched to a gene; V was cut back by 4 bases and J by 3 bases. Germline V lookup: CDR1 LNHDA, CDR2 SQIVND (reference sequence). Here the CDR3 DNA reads TGTGCCAGTAGTAGGACAGGGAAGAACTACGAGCAGTACTTC. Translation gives CASSRTGKNYEQYF.

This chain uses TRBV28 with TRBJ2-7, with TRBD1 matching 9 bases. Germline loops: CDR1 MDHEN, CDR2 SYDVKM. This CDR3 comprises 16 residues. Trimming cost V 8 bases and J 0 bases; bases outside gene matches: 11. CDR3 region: CASVGDGTGHSYEQYF. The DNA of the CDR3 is TGTGCCAGCGTGGGGGACGGGACAGGGCACTCCTACGAGCAGTACTTC.

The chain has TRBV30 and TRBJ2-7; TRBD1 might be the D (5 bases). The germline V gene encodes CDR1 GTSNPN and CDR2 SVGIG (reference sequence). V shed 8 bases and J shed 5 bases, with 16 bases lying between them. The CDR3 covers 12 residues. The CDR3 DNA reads TGTGCCGGCACGGGCAGGGTGAACGAGCAGTACTTC. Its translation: CAGTGRVNEQYF.

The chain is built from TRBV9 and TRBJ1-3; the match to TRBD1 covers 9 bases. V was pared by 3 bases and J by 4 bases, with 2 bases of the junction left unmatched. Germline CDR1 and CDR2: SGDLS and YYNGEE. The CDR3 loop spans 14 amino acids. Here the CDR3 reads CASSGTGAGNTIYF. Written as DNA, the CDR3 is TGTGCCAGCAGCGGGACAGGGGCCGGAAACACCATATATTTT.

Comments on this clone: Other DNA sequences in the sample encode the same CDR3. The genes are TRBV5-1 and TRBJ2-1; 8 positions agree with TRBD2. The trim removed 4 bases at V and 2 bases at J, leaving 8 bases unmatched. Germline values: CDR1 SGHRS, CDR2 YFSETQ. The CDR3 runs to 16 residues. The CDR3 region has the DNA TGCGCCAGCAGCAAGACCAGCGGGGGAACCTACAATGAGCAGTTCTTC. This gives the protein CASSKTSGGTYNEQFF.

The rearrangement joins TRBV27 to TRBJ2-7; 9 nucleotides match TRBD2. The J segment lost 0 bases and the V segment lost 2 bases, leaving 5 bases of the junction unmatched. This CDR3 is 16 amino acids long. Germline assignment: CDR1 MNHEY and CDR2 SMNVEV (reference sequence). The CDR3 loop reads CASSLGLAGSSYEQYF. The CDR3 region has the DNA TGTGCCAGCAGTTTAGGGCTAGCGGGGAGCTCCTACGAGCAGTACTTC.

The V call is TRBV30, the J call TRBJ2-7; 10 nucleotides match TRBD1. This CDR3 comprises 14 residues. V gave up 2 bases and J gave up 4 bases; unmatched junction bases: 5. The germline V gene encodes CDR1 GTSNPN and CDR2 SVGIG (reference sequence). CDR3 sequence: CAWSTGTGVYEQYF. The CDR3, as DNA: TGTGCCTGGAGTACCGGGACAGGGGTTTACGAGCAGTACTTC. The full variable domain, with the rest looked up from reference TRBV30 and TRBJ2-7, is SQTIHQWPATLVQPVGSPLSLECTVEGTSNPNLYWYRQAAGRGLQLLFYSVGIGQISSEVPQNLSASRPQDRQFILSSKKLLLSDSGFYLCAWSTGTGVYEQYFGPGTRLTVT.

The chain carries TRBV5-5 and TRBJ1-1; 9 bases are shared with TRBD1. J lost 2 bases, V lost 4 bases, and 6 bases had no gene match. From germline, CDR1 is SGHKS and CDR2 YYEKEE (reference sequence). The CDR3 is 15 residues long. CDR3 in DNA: TGTGCCAGCAGCACACCGACAGGGGGAAACACTGAAGCTTTCTTT. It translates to CASSTPTGGNTEAFF.

The CDR3 DNA reads TGTGCCAGCTCACCACCGGCCGGGGGGCCTGAAGCTTTCTTT. Protein sequence: CASSPPAGGPEAFF. V and J are TRBV18 and TRBJ1-1, with D possibly TRBD1 on 6 matching bases. V shed 0 bases and J shed 6 bases, with 11 bases lying between them. The CDR3 has 14 residues. Germline V gene data show CDR1 as KGHSH and CDR2 as LQKENI. The entire variable domain, with the rest obtained from reference TRBV18 and TRBJ1-1, is as follows: NAGVMQNPRHLVRRRGQEARLRCSPMKGHSHVYWYRQLPEEGLKFMVYLQKENIIDESGMPKERFSAEFPKEGPSILRIQQVVRGDSAAYFCASSPPAGGPEAFFGQGTRLTVV.

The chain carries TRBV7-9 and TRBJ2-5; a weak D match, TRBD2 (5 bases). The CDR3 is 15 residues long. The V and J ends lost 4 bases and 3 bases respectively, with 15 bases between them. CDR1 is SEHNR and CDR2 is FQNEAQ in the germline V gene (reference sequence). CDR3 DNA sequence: TGTGCCAGCAGCTCCGCACGAGGGTATGAAGAGACCCAGTACTTC. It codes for CASSSARGYEETQYF.

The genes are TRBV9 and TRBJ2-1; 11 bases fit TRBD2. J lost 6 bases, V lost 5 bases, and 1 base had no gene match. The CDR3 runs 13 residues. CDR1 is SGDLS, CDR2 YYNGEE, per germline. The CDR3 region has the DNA TGTGCCAGCAGTAGCGGGGGGGCCAATGAGCAGTTCTTC. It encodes CASSSGGANEQFF.